Following are 19 T cell receptor beta chains from one sample sequenced in a study of blood T cell repertoires in COVID-19. Sequencing used immunoSEQ multiplex PCR; TCRdb keeps in-frame clones, though not all of them. The sample comprises around 190,000 clones, about 89% of which are singletons, and about 1.9% rests with the top ten. The sequenced sample was peripheral blood. Source of these receptors: a man younger than 35 who had recovered from COVID-19.

The chain recombines TRBV2 with TRBJ2-7, with D possibly matching TRBD2 (6 bases). The V end lost 6 bases, the J end lost 1 base, and 19 bases lay between the germline ends. Looked up from germline, CDR1 is SNHLY and CDR2 is FYNNEI. CDR3 size: 16 residues. The CDR3 bases are TGTGCCAGCAGCCCCGGGGGAGGCAGAGGTTCCTACGAGCAGTACTTC. Translation gives CASSPGGGRGSYEQYF. The complete variable domain, with remaining parts taken from reference TRBV2 and TRBJ2-7, reads EPEVTQTPSHQVTQMGQEVILRCVPISNHLYFYWYRQILGQKVEFLVSFYNNEISEKSEIFDDQFSVERPDGSNFTLKIRSTKLEDSAMYFCASSPGGGRGSYEQYFGPGTRLTVT.

This rearrangement joins TRBV9 to TRBJ2-7, with 10 bases that match TRBD1. Germline V gene sequence: CDR1 SGDLS, CDR2 YYNGEE. The CDR3 consists of 14 residues. Unmatched junction bases numbered 4, after V lost 4 bases and J lost 3 bases. CDR3 region: CASSPRTGGYEQYF. DNA for the CDR3: TGTGCCAGCAGCCCACGGACAGGGGGCTACGAGCAGTACTTC.

The genes are TRBV7-2 and TRBJ2-1; TRBD2 matches 13 bases. Germline trimming cut 6 bases from V and 7 bases from J; bases unmatched to any gene: 6. The CDR3 contains 15 residues. In germline, CDR1 is SGHTA, CDR2 FQGNSA. The CDR3 spells CASRLAGGPLNEQFF. The CDR3 region has the DNA TGTGCCAGCAGACTAGCGGGAGGGCCATTGAATGAGCAGTTCTTC.

CDR3 residues: CASSPPRVSYEQYF. CDR3 nucleotide sequence: TGTGCCAGCAGTCCCCCCCGGGTCTCCTACGAGCAGTACTTC. V gene TRBV7-8 combines with J gene TRBJ2-7; no definite D call. CDR1 is SGHVS, CDR2 FQNEAQ, per germline. This CDR3 is built from 14 residues. The germline V and J ends were trimmed by 6 bases and 0 bases, with 12 bases remaining between them.

V and J are TRBV12-3 or TRBV12-4 and TRBJ1-4; D is undetermined. With 6 bases removed from V and 3 bases from J, the gap between germline ends came to 8 bases. This CDR3 region has 13 residues. The CDR3 coding sequence is TGTGCCAGCAGGCGGAGGGCTAATGAAAAACTGTTTTTT. Amino acids: CASRRRANEKLFF.

The chain is built from TRBV5-5 and TRBJ1-5; D is unresolved. Trimming took 0 bases from V and 7 from J, leaving 8 bases between them. The V gene's germline CDR1 is SGHKS and CDR2 YYEKEE (reference sequence). The CDR3 sequence is 13 residues long. The CDR3 DNA reads TGTGCCAGCAGCTTGGAGAGAGCCCAGCCCCAGCATTTT. Translation gives CASSLERAQPQHF.

The genes are TRBV4-2 and TRBJ2-1, with 7 positions matching TRBD2. The junction had 8 bases not matched to a gene; V was cut back by 2 bases and J by 1 base. Germline loops: CDR1 LGHNA, CDR2 YNFKEQ. The CDR3 extends over 17 amino acids. As DNA, the CDR3 is TGTGCCAGCAGCCAACCCTTCGGGGGACTATCCTACAATGAGCAGTTCTTC. Amino acid sequence: CASSQPFGGLSYNEQFF.

The CDR3, as DNA: TGCAGCGCAGAGCGGGACAGCACAGATACGCAGTATTTT. It is translated as CSAERDSTDTQYF. The chain joins TRBV29-1 to TRBJ2-3; 7 bases line up with TRBD2. CDR3 length equals 13 residues. CDR1 SQVTM and CDR2 ANQGSEA come from the germline V gene. The trim removed 7 bases at V and 0 bases at J, leaving 4 bases unmatched.

The rearrangement uses TRBV5-6 and TRBJ2-1; 9 positions agree with TRBD2. With 1 base clipped from V and 1 base from J, the junction kept 6 bases outside the gene matches. The CDR3 contains 17 residues. Germline V gene sequence: CDR1 SGHDT, CDR2 YYEEEE. In nucleotides, the CDR3 is TGTGCCAGCAGCTTGTTTAGCGGGAGTATATCCTACAATGAGCAGTTCTTC. Translation gives CASSLFSGSISYNEQFF. Variable domain in full (rest from reference TRBV5-6 and TRBJ2-1): DAGVTQSPTHLIKTRGQQVTLRCSPKSGHDTVSWYQQALGQGPQFIFQYYEEEERQRGNFPDRFSGHQFPNYSSELNVNALLLGDSALYLCASSLFSGSISYNEQFFGPGTRLTVL.

In the case of this clone: A read error may produce the germline difference seen at one junction end. Other DNA sequences in the same sample also yield this CDR3. The V and J genes are TRBV5-4 and TRBJ2-7, with 9 bases matching TRBD1. This CDR3 contains 15 residues. Germline V gives CDR1 SGHNT, CDR2 YYREEE (reference sequence). The CDR3 loop reads CASSLRTGDPYEQYF. CDR3 sequence (DNA): TGTGCCAGCAGCTTGAGGACAGGGGACCCCTATGAGCAGTACTTC.

V usage is TRBV21-1 and J usage is TRBJ2-7; the D call of TRBD1 is as the table states it, not checked on the DNA. TRBV21-1 is described as a pseudogene. The CDR3 sequence is 14 residues long. For the CDR3, the DNA is TGTGCCAGCAGCTACGGACAGGGACCCTACGAGCAGTACTTC. Protein product: CASSYGQGPYEQYF.

The chain recombines TRBV5-5 with TRBJ1-1, with 12 bases identical to TRBD1. The junction had 5 bases not matched to a gene; V was cut back by 1 base and J by 1 base. The CDR3 length is 17 residues. In germline, CDR1 is SGHKS, CDR2 YYEKEE (reference sequence). The CDR3 DNA sequence: TGTGCCAGCAGCTTGACTGGGACAGGGGGCCCGAACACTGAAGCTTTCTTT. Protein: CASSLTGTGGPNTEAFF.

The chain couples TRBV19 to TRBJ1-6, with 9 nucleotides matching TRBD1. The CDR3 spans 15 residues. Germline V lookup: CDR1 LNHDA, CDR2 SQIVND (reference sequence). V lost 5 bases, J lost 7 bases, and 6 bases stayed unmatched. CDR3 protein: CASSASTGGNSPLHF. In DNA, the CDR3 is TGTGCCAGTAGTGCGTCGACAGGGGGGAATTCACCCCTCCACTTT.

This clone was observed a single time. The chain links TRBV10-3 to TRBJ1-1; tentatively, D is TRBD1 (6 bases). V lost 10 bases, J lost 0 bases, and 15 bases lay in between. The length of the CDR3 is 14 residues. Looked up from germline, CDR1 is ENHRY and CDR2 is SYGVKD. The CDR3, as DNA: TGTGCCACCCACAGGGAGGGGATGAACACTGAAGCTTTCTTT. This encodes CATHREGMNTEAFF.

CDR3 region: CASRGQEVVETQYF. CDR3 DNA sequence: TGTGCCAGCAGGGGTCAAGAGGTCGTAGAGACCCAGTACTTC. The chain combines TRBV6-5 with TRBJ2-5; unclear D gene. Trimming took 6 bases from V and 4 from J, leaving 15 bases between them. Per germline, CDR1 MNHEY and CDR2 SVGAGI. The CDR3 covers 14 residues.

This clone was observed a single time. The chain recombines TRBV21-1 with TRBJ1-2; the D segment call TRBD1 is taken from the table without a DNA check. TRBV21-1 represents a pseudogene. The CDR3 spans 17 residues. The chain's CDR3 is CASSPRGQGIGNYGYTF. Here the CDR3 DNA reads TGTGCCAGCAGCCCAAGGGGACAGGGAATTGGTAACTATGGCTACACCTTC.

The V and J genes are TRBV9 and TRBJ1-1; 9 bases agree with TRBD1. The J segment lost 5 bases and the V segment lost 3 bases, leaving 11 bases of the junction unmatched. Looked up from germline, CDR1 is SGDLS and CDR2 is YYNGEE. The CDR3 is made up of 16 amino acids. In nucleotides, the CDR3 is TGTGCCAGCAGCGCAAGAGGACAGGGGTCCGGAACTGAAGCTTTCTTT. It yields the protein CASSARGQGSGTEAFF.

The gene calls are TRBV19 and TRBJ1-2; D not certain. V was pared by 5 bases and J by 3 bases, with 16 bases between. The CDR3 has 15 residues. Germline V gene data show CDR1 as LNHDA and CDR2 as SQIVND (reference sequence). CDR3 DNA sequence: TGTGCCAGTAGTCCCTCGGGGAACAATTACTATGGCTACACCTTC. This codes for CASSPSGNNYYGYTF.

The chain carries TRBV3-1 (or the pseudogene TRBV3-2) and TRBJ1-2; 7 bases match TRBD1. In germline, CDR1 is LGHDT, CDR2 YNNKEL (reference sequence). This CDR3 is built from 15 residues. V gave up 0 bases and J gave up 9 bases; unmatched junction bases: 10. CDR3 DNA: TGTGCCAGCAGCCAAGATTTTGCCAGGGGGGTTCGCTACACCTTC. This codes for CASSQDFARGVRYTF.